This T cell receptor (beta chain) is drawn from a study of cytomegalovirus exposure and HLA in healthy donors. The PCR used 60 Vbeta and 13 Jbeta primers. Only in-frame clones appear in the TCRdb table, and some are missing; sequencing was by immunoSEQ multiplex PCR. Here the sample spans 130,000 to 150,000 clones, 60% to 80% being singletons. Sequencing input: PBMCs. The clonotype originates from a woman aged 25 to 39 in good health and CMV-seronegative.

The CDR3 nucleotides read TGCAGCGTTGAACGGGTGCTCATGGATGAGCAGTTCTTC. This codes for CSVERVLMDEQFF. The chain recombines TRBV29-1 with TRBJ2-1; D call uncertain. V was cut by 2 bases and J by 8 bases, with 13 bases left in between. CDR3 length: 13 amino acids. Looked up from germline, CDR1 is SQVTM and CDR2 is ANQGSEA.